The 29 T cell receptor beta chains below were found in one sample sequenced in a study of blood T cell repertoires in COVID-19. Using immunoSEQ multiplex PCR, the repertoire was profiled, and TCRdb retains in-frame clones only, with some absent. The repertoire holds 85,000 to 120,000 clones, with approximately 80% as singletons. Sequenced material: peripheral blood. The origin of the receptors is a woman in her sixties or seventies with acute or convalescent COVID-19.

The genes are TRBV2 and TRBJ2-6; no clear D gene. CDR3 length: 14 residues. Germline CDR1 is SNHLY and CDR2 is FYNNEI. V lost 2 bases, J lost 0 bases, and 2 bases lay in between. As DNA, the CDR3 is TGTGCCAGCAGTGAATACTCTGGGGCCAACGTCCTGACTTTC. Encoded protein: CASSEYSGANVLTF.

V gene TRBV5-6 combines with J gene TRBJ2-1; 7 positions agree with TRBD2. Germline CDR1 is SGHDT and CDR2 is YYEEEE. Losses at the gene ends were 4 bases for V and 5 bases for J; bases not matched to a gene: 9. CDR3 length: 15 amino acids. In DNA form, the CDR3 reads TGTGCCAGCAGCGAAGTAGCGGGTGGGAACAATGAGCAGTTCTTC. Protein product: CASSEVAGGNNEQFF.

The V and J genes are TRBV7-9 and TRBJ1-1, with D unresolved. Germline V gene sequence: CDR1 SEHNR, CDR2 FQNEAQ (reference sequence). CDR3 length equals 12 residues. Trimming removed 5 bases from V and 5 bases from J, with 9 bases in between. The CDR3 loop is CASSRGGTEAFF. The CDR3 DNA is TGTGCCAGCAGCCGCGGAGGAACTGAAGCTTTCTTT.

Written as DNA, the CDR3 is TGTGCCAGCTCACCAAATTGGGAGAGCGACACTGAAGCTTTCTTT. Its translation: CASSPNWESDTEAFF. V and J are TRBV18 and TRBJ1-1, with D unclear. Germline loops: CDR1 KGHSH, CDR2 LQKENI. V lost 2 bases to trimming and J lost 3 bases, with 13 bases between them. This CDR3 has 15 residues.

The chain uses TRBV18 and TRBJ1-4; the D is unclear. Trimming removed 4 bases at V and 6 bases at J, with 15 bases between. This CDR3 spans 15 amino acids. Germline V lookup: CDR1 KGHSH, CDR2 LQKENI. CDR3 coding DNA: TGTGCCAGCTCACTTAACGACTCCGGGGATGAAAAACTGTTTTTT. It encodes CASSLNDSGDEKLFF.

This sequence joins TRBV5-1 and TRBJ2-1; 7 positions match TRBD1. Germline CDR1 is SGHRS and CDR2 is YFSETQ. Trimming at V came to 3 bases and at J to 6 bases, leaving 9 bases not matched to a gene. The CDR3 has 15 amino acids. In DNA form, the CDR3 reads TGCGCCAGCAGCTCCACTCTAGGGGGCTTCAATGAGCAGTTCTTC. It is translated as CASSSTLGGFNEQFF.

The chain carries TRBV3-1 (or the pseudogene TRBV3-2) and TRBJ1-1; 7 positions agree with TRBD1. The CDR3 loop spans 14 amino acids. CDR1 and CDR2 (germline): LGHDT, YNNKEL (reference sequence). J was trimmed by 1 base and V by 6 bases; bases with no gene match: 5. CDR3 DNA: TGTGCCAGCAGGAAAGGGACAGCGAACACTGAAGCTTTCTTT. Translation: CASRKGTANTEAFF.

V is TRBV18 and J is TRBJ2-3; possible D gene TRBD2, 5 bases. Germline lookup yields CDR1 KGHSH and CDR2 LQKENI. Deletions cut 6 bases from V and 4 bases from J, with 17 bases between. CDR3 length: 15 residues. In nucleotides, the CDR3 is TGTGCCAGCTCCCGTGAGAGGGCCGTCGCAGATACGCAGTATTTT. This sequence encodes CASSRERAVADTQYF.

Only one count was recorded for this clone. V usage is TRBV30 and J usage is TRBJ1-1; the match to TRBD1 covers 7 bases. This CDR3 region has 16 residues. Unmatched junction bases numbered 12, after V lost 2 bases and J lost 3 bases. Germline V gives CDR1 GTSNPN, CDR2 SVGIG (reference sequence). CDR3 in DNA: TGTGCCTGGAGTACTCTCAGGTACACAGGGGACACTGAAGCTTTCTTT. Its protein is CAWSTLRYTGDTEAFF.

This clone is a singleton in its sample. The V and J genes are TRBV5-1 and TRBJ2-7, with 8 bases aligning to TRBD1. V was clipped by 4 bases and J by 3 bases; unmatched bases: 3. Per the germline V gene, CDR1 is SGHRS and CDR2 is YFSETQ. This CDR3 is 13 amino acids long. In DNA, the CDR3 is TGCGCCAGCAGCGGGGGACAGGTCTACGAGCAGTACTTC. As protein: CASSGGQVYEQYF. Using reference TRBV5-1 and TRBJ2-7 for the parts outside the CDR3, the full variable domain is KAGVTQTPRYLIKTRGQQVTLSCSPISGHRSVSWYQQTPGQGLQFLFEYFSETQRNKGNFPGRFSGRQFSNSRSEMNVSTLELGDSALYLCASSGGQVYEQYFGPGTRLTVT.

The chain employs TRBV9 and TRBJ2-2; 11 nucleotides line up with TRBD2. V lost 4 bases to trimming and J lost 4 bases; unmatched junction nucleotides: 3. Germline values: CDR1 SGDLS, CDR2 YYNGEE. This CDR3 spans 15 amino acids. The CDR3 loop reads CASSSLAGGTGELFF. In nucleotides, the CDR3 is TGTGCCAGCAGCTCTCTAGCGGGAGGCACCGGGGAGCTGTTTTTT.

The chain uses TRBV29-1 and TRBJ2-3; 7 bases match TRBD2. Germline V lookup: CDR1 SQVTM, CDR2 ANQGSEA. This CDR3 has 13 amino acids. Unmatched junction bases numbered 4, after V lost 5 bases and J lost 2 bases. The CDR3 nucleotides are TGCAGCGTTTTGAGCGGGGTCACAGATACGCAGTATTTT. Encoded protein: CSVLSGVTDTQYF.

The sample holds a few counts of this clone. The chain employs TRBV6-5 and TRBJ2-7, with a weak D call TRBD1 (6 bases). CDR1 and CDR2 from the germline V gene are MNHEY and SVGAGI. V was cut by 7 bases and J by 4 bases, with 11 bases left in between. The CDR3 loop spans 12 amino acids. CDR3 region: CASINREYEQYF. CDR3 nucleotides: TGTGCCAGCATTAACAGGGAGTACGAGCAGTACTTC.

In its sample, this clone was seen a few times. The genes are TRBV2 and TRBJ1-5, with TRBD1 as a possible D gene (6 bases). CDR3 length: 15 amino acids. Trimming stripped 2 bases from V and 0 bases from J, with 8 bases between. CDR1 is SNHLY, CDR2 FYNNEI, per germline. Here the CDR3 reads CASSETGISNQPQHF. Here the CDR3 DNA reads TGTGCCAGCAGTGAAACAGGGATTAGCAATCAGCCCCAGCATTTT.

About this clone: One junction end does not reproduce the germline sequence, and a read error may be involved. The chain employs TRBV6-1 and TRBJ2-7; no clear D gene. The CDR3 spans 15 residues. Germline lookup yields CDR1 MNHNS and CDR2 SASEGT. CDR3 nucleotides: TGTGCCAGCAGCGAAGAACCTCTATACAGCTACGAGCAGTACTTC. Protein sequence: CASSEEPLYSYEQYF.

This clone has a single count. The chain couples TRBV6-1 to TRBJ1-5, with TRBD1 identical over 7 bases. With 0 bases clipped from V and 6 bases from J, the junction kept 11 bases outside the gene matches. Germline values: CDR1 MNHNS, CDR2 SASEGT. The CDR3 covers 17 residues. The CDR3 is CASSEAADRDISQPQHF. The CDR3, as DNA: TGTGCCAGCAGTGAAGCTGCTGACAGGGACATCAGTCAGCCCCAGCATTTT.

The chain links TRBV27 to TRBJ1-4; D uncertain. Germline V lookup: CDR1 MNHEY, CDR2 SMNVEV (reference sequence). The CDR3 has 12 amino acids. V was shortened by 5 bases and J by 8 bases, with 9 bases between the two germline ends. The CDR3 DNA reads TGTGCCAGCAGTCCCTCCGGGGAAAAACTGTTTTTT. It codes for CASSPSGEKLFF.

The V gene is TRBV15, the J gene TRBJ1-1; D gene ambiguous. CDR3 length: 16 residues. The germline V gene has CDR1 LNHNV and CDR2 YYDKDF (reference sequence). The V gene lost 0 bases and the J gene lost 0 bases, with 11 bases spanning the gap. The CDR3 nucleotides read TGTGCCACCAGCAGAGATCGATCGGGAATGAACACTGAAGCTTTCTTT. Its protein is CATSRDRSGMNTEAFF.

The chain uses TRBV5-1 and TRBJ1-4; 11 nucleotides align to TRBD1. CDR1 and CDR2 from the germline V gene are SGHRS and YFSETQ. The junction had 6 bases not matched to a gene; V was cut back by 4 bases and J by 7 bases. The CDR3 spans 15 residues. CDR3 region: CASSVQGTGGEKLFF. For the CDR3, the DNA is TGCGCCAGCAGCGTACAGGGGACAGGGGGTGAAAAACTGTTTTTT.

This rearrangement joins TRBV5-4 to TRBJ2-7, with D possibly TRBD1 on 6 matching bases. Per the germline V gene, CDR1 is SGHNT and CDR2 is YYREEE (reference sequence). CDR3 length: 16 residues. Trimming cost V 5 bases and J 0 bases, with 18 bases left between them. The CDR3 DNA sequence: TGTGCCAGCAGTAAGAACCGGGACACCTACTCCTACGAGCAGTACTTC. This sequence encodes CASSKNRDTYSYEQYF.

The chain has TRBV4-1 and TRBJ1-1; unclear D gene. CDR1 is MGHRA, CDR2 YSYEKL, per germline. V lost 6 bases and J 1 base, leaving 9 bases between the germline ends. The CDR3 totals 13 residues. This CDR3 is CASSPVGNTEAFF. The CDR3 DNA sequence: TGCGCCAGCAGTCCGGTTGGGAACACTGAAGCTTTCTTT.

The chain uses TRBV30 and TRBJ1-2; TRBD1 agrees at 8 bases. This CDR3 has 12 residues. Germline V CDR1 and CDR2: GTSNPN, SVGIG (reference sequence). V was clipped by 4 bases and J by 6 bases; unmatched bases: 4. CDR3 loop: CAWTTGDNGYTF. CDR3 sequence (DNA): TGTGCCTGGACGACAGGGGATAATGGCTACACCTTC.

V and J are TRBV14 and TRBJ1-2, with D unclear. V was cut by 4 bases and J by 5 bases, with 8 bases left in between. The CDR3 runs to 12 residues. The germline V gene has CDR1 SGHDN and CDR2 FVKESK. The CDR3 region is CASSLTEYGYTF. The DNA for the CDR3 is TGTGCCAGCAGCCTAACAGAGTATGGCTACACCTTC.

The CDR3 spells CASRIAGGPSDTQYF. The CDR3 coding sequence is TGTGCCAGCAGGATAGCGGGAGGGCCTTCAGATACGCAGTATTTT. The chain employs TRBV6-5 and TRBJ2-3, with 11 bases matching TRBD2. This CDR3 contains 15 residues. The V gene's germline CDR1 is MNHEY and CDR2 SVGAGI. Trimming took 6 bases from V and 4 from J; bases not matched to a gene: 6.

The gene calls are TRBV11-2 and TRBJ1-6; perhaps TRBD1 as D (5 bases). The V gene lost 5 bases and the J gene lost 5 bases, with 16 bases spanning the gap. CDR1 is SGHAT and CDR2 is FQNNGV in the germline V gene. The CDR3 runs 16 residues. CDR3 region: CASSPSAGRDNSPLHF. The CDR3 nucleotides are TGTGCCAGCAGCCCCTCGGCAGGGAGGGATAATTCACCCCTCCACTTT.

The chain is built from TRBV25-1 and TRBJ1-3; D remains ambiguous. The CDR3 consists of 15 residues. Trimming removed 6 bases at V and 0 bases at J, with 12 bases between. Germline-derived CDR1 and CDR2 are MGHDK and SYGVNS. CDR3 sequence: CASSLTTVSGNTIYF. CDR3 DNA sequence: TGTGCCAGCAGCCTTACCACAGTCTCTGGAAACACCATATATTTT.

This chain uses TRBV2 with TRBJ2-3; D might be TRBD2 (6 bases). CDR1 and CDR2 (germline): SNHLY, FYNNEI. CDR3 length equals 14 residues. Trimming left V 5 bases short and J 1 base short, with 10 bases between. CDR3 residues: CASSRDLGTDTQYF. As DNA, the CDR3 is TGTGCCAGCAGTCGGGACTTAGGCACAGATACGCAGTATTTT.

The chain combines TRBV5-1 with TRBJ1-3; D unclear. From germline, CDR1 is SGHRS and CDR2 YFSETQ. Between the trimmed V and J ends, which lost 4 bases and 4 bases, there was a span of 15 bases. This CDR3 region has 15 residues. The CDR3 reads CASSTDGPEGNTIYF. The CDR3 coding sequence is TGCGCCAGCAGCACAGACGGTCCGGAAGGAAACACCATATATTTT.

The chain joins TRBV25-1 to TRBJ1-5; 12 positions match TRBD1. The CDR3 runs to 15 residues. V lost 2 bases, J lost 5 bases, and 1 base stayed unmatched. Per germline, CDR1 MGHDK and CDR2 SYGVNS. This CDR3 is CASSEGDRGHQPQHF. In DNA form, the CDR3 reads TGTGCCAGCAGTGAAGGGGACAGGGGGCATCAGCCCCAGCATTTT.